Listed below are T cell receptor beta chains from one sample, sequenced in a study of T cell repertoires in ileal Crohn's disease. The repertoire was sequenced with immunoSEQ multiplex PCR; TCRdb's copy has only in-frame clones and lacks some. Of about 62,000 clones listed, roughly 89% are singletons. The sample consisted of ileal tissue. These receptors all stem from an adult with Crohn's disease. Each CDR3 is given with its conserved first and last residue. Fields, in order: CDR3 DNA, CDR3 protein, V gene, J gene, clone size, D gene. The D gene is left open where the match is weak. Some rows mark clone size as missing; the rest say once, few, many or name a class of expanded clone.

TGTGCCAGCAGCTTCGACAGGACGGAGATGAACACTGAAGCTTTCTTT	CASSFDRTEMNTEAFF	TRBV11-3	TRBJ1-1	.	.
TGTGCCAGCAGTGAATGGTCGGGAGCTAACTATGGCTACACCTTC	CASSEWSGANYGYTF	TRBV25-1	TRBJ1-2	.	.
TGTGCCACCAGCAGGGCCGGACAGCAATTTTCCTATGGCTACACCTTC	CATSRAGQQFSYGYTF	TRBV15	TRBJ1-2	.	.
TGTGCCAGCAGTTACCTTGGCCAGGGGAGCACCGGGGAGCTGTTTTTT	CASSYLGQGSTGELFF	TRBV6-5	TRBJ2-2	.	.
TGTGCCATCTCCCCAGAAGACAATGAGCAGTTCTTC	CAISPEDNEQFF	TRBV10-3	TRBJ2-1	.	.
TGCGCCAGCAGCCTCGACGGGACAGGGGCCGGCTATGGCTACACCTTC	CASSLDGTGAGYGYTF	TRBV4-3	TRBJ1-2	.	TRBD1
TGTGCCAGCAGCCCCGACACCGATGGCTACACCTTC	CASSPDTDGYTF	TRBV5-6	TRBJ1-2	once	.
TGTGCCAGCAGCTTGGTAGGACAGGGCTCTGGAAACACCATATATTTT	CASSLVGQGSGNTIYF	TRBV5-4	TRBJ1-3	.	TRBD1
TGTGCCTGGAGTGCTCTAGCAGGGGCTGCGTTCTTT	CAWSALAGAAFF	TRBV30	TRBJ1-1	.	.
TGTGCCACCAGCAGAGGGAGCGGAGTCAGGGAGCAGTTCTTC	CATSRGSGVREQFF	TRBV15	TRBJ2-1	.	.
TGTGCCAGCAGTACAGGGGTTAACACTGAAGCTTTCTTT	CASSTGVNTEAFF	TRBV27	TRBJ1-1	.	TRBD1
TGTGCCAGCAGCTTCGGAGCCGGACAGGCGGGGGAGACCCAGTACTTC	CASSFGAGQAGETQYF	TRBV7-2	TRBJ2-5	.	.
TGTGCCAGCTCGGGACAGGGGGCACTCTCTGAAGCTTTCTTT	CASSGQGALSEAFF	TRBV11-2	TRBJ1-1	.	TRBD1
TGTGCCAGCAGCTTAGGTACCTACTCCGGCTACACCTTC	CASSLGTYSGYTF	TRBV11-2	TRBJ1-2	.	.
TGTGCCTGGAGTGTAGTAGCGGGAGGGCCTGGTGGTGAGCAGTTCTTC	CAWSVVAGGPGGEQFF	TRBV30	TRBJ2-1	.	TRBD2
TGTGCCAGCAGCTTGGACGACAGGGTCATTGAAGCTTTCTTT	CASSLDDRVIEAFF	TRBV5-6	TRBJ1-1	.	TRBD1
TGTGCCAGCAGCTTTTGGTCAGCAGGAGGGACTAACTATGGCTACACCTTC	CASSFWSAGGTNYGYTF	TRBV11-2	TRBJ1-2	.	.
TGTGCCAGCTCACCCTCAGGGGATAATGAAAAACTGTTTTTT	CASSPSGDNEKLFF	TRBV18	TRBJ1-4	.	.
TGCGCCAGCAGAAGGGACATTGGTGAAAAACTGTTTTTT	CASRRDIGEKLFF	TRBV5-1	TRBJ1-4	.	.
TGTGCCAGTAGTAGAACATCTGGCTCCTACAATGAGCAGTTCTTC	CASSRTSGSYNEQFF	TRBV19	TRBJ2-1	many	.
TGTGCCAGCAGCTTAAGGGAAGACAGGGGAAGGGGGACCCAGTACTTC	CASSLREDRGRGTQYF	TRBV7-9	TRBJ2-5	.	TRBD1
TGTGCCAGCAGTTTAGGGCAGGGGGGAGCTTTCTTT	CASSLGQGGAFF	TRBV28	TRBJ1-1	.	TRBD1
TGTGCCAGCTACTCCCCCCGAGATTCACCCCTCCACTTT	CASYSPRDSPLHF	TRBV28	TRBJ1-6	.	.
TGTGCCAGCTCACAACGACAGGGAGTATATGAAAAACTGTTTTTT	CASSQRQGVYEKLFF	TRBV18	TRBJ1-4	.	TRBD1
TGTGCCAGCAGCTTAGGGACAGGGATATCCAATGAGCAGTTCTTC	CASSLGTGISNEQFF	TRBV7-2	TRBJ2-1	.	TRBD1
TGTGCCAGCAGTGGGGGACAGGGGCGATCGAACACTGAAGCTTTCTTT	CASSGGQGRSNTEAFF	TRBV28	TRBJ1-1	.	TRBD1
TGCGCCAGCAGCTTGGCCGCTAGCGGGAGTGTGGGTTACGAGCAGTACTTC	CASSLAASGSVGYEQYF	TRBV5-1	TRBJ2-7	.	TRBD2
TGTGCCACGCAGACAGTTTCTTCCTACGAGCAGTACTTC	CATQTVSSYEQYF	TRBV10-3	TRBJ2-7	.	.
TGTGCCAGCAGTGAACCGGACACAACTAATGAAAAACTGTTTTTT	CASSEPDTTNEKLFF	TRBV6-1	TRBJ1-4	few	.
TGTGCCAGTAGTACCCAGGGGGCGTTTGAAGCTTTCTTT	CASSTQGAFEAFF	TRBV19	TRBJ1-1	few	TRBD1
TGTGCCAGCAGCTACGACCGGGGGACTAGCGTTTCCTACGAGCAGTACTTC	CASSYDRGTSVSYEQYF	TRBV7-9	TRBJ2-7	.	TRBD2
TGTGCCAGCAGTTACTCAACGGGCGAGCAGTACTTC	CASSYSTGEQYF	TRBV6-5	TRBJ2-7	.	.
TGTGCCAGCAGTTACTCAGGGACAGGCTACACAGATACGCAGTATTTT	CASSYSGTGYTDTQYF	TRBV6-5	TRBJ2-3	.	TRBD1
TGTGCCAGCAGCGGGGACAGGGTGGATTCACCCCTCCACTTT	CASSGDRVDSPLHF	TRBV7-9	TRBJ1-6	.	TRBD1
TGTGCCACCAGCAGAGATATAGGGGTGGTGGGCTATGGCTACACCTTC	CATSRDIGVVGYGYTF	TRBV15	TRBJ1-2	.	.
TGTGCCAGTGCGGAGGGGTTAGTTCAGCCCCAGCATTTT	CASAEGLVQPQHF	TRBV2	TRBJ1-5	.	.
TGTGCCAGCAGCTATGGGGGCTACAGTGAAAAACTGTTTTTT	CASSYGGYSEKLFF	TRBV5-4	TRBJ1-4	.	.
TGTGCCAGCAGGCAGGGGTCCTACACCTTC	CASRQGSYTF	TRBV6-6	TRBJ1-2	.	.
TGTGCCAGCAGCCGGGGACAGGCGCGTGAAGCTTTCTTT	CASSRGQAREAFF	TRBV6-5	TRBJ1-1	.	TRBD1
TGTGCCAGCACCCTAATCCTCCGTGGCTATGGCTACACCTTC	CASTLILRGYGYTF	TRBV28	TRBJ1-2	once	.
TGCGCCAGCAGTGACCCCTCCACCGGGACAGGGGGCTTGGAAGCTTTCTTT	CASSDPSTGTGGLEAFF	TRBV10-2	TRBJ1-1	.	TRBD1
TGTGCCAGCAGCACAGGACGGAACCCCTACGAGCAGTACTTC	CASSTGRNPYEQYF	TRBV7-9	TRBJ2-7	once	.
TGTGCCAGCAGCTCGGGACAGGGAGGGCAGCCCCAGCATTTT	CASSSGQGGQPQHF	TRBV7-8	TRBJ1-5	.	TRBD1
TGTGCCAGCTCACAGAGCTCCTATAATTCACCCCTCCACTTT	CASSQSSYNSPLHF	TRBV18	TRBJ1-6	.	.
TGTGCCAGCAGCGTAGAACAGGGGAGGATCAATTCACCCCTCCACTTT	CASSVEQGRINSPLHF	TRBV9	TRBJ1-6	.	TRBD1
TGTGCCAGCAGGAGTAGGGACAGGGATCTCGGGCCGGGGACGGTCTGGGGTCCTGAAGCTTTCTTT	CASRSRDRDLGPGTVWGPEAFF	TRBV28	TRBJ1-1	.	TRBD1